These T cell receptor beta chains were read from a single sample in a study of blood T cell repertoires in COVID-19. TCRdb's table, derived via immunoSEQ multiplex PCR, lists solely in-frame clones and lacks some. The sample shows approximately 130,000 clones, about 87% of them seen only once. Sample: peripheral blood. These receptors were taken from a woman between 50 and 59 years old with acute or convalescent COVID-19. The CDR3 runs from the conserved cysteine through the conserved F or W. Each record gives: V gene, J gene, D gene, clone size, CDR3 DNA, CDR3 protein. The D gene is left open where the match is weak. Where a row states a size, it is once, few, many or the class of an expanded clone; other rows omit it.

v_gene: TRBV19
j_gene: TRBJ2-7
d_gene: -
abundance: -
CDR3nt: TGTGCCAGTAGCCGGGCCGGGGACACCTACGAGCAGTACTTC
CDR3aa: CASSRAGDTYEQYF

v_gene: TRBV7-9
j_gene: TRBJ1-2
d_gene: -
abundance: -
CDR3nt: TGTGCCAGCACCGAGACAGAGTATGGCTACACCTTC
CDR3aa: CASTETEYGYTF

v_gene: TRBV14
j_gene: TRBJ2-3
d_gene: TRBD2
abundance: -
CDR3nt: TGTGCCAGCAGCCAAGATGCCAGCGGGGGACCCCGGGATACGCAGTATTTT
CDR3aa: CASSQDASGGPRDTQYF

v_gene: TRBV6-5
j_gene: TRBJ1-2
d_gene: TRBD1
abundance: -
CDR3nt: TGTGCCAGCGGGGGACAGCTCTATGGCTACACCTTC
CDR3aa: CASGGQLYGYTF

v_gene: TRBV7-8
j_gene: TRBJ2-1
d_gene: -
abundance: -
CDR3nt: TGTGCCAGCAGCCCAGGGTTTAGGGATGAGCAGTTCTTC
CDR3aa: CASSPGFRDEQFF

v_gene: TRBV30
j_gene: TRBJ1-2
d_gene: TRBD1
abundance: -
CDR3nt: TGTGCCTGGCATCGACAGGGGATTGGCTACACCTTC
CDR3aa: CAWHRQGIGYTF

v_gene: TRBV30
j_gene: TRBJ1-1
d_gene: -
abundance: -
CDR3nt: TGTGCCTGGAGTTTCGGGGGGAACACTGAAGCTTTCTTT
CDR3aa: CAWSFGGNTEAFF

v_gene: TRBV18
j_gene: TRBJ2-1
d_gene: TRBD1
abundance: -
CDR3nt: TGTGCCAGCTCACTTTGGACAGGGGCTGACAATGAGCAGTTCTTC
CDR3aa: CASSLWTGADNEQFF

v_gene: TRBV7-2
j_gene: TRBJ1-4
d_gene: -
abundance: -
CDR3nt: TGTGCCAGCAGCTCCCCTATTGAAAAACTGTTTTTT
CDR3aa: CASSSPIEKLFF

v_gene: TRBV7-3
j_gene: TRBJ2-2
d_gene: -
abundance: -
CDR3nt: TGTGCCAGCAGCTTGGCGGGGGCGGAGAACACCGGGGAGCTGTTTTTT
CDR3aa: CASSLAGAENTGELFF

v_gene: TRBV20-1
j_gene: TRBJ2-7
d_gene: TRBD2
abundance: -
CDR3nt: TGCAGTGCTAGTAGTATTAGCGGGACCTACGAGCAGTACTTC
CDR3aa: CSASSISGTYEQYF

v_gene: TRBV2
j_gene: TRBJ2-2
d_gene: TRBD2
abundance: -
CDR3nt: TGTGCCAGCAGAAAATATGGGGGGGGTAACACCGGGGAGCTGTTTTTT
CDR3aa: CASRKYGGGNTGELFF

v_gene: TRBV7-9
j_gene: TRBJ1-2
d_gene: -
abundance: -
CDR3nt: TGTGCCAGCAGCTTAGGGGAGGAGAGGGGCTACACCTTC
CDR3aa: CASSLGEERGYTF

v_gene: TRBV6-5
j_gene: TRBJ1-1
d_gene: -
abundance: -
CDR3nt: TGTGCCAGCAGTCGGACACACCTTAATGAAGCTTTCTTT
CDR3aa: CASSRTHLNEAFF

v_gene: TRBV9
j_gene: TRBJ2-7
d_gene: TRBD1
abundance: -
CDR3nt: TGTGCCAGCAGCAAAGGGGGCGTCTACGAGCAGTACTTC
CDR3aa: CASSKGGVYEQYF

v_gene: TRBV11-2
j_gene: TRBJ2-1
d_gene: TRBD2
abundance: -
CDR3nt: TGTGCCAGCAGCTTAGATAGGACTAGCGGGGCCACCGACAATGAGCAGTTCTTC
CDR3aa: CASSLDRTSGATDNEQFF

v_gene: TRBV11-2
j_gene: TRBJ1-1
d_gene: -
abundance: -
CDR3nt: TGTGCCAGCAGCTCGGACAGACTTATGAACACTGAAGCTTTCTTT
CDR3aa: CASSSDRLMNTEAFF

v_gene: TRBV5-6
j_gene: TRBJ1-1
d_gene: TRBD1
abundance: once
CDR3nt: TGTGCCAGCAGCTTGGGACAGGGGATGAACACTGAAGCTTTCTTT
CDR3aa: CASSLGQGMNTEAFF

v_gene: TRBV11-2
j_gene: TRBJ1-1
d_gene: -
abundance: -
CDR3nt: TGTGCCAGCAGCTTGGGGGGGGCTGATAGAGAAGCTTTCTTT
CDR3aa: CASSLGGADREAFF

v_gene: TRBV7-9
j_gene: TRBJ2-7
d_gene: -
abundance: medium-sized
CDR3nt: TGTGCCACCTCGGACAGTTTCTCCTACGAGCAGTACTTC
CDR3aa: CATSDSFSYEQYF

v_gene: TRBV18
j_gene: TRBJ2-7
d_gene: -
abundance: few
CDR3nt: TGTGCCAGCTCACCGCGGGCAGGGGAGAACGAGCAGTACTTC
CDR3aa: CASSPRAGENEQYF

v_gene: TRBV29-1
j_gene: TRBJ1-1
d_gene: TRBD1
abundance: -
CDR3nt: TGCAGCGTCCCAAGGACAGGGCTTCCTGAAGCTTTCTTT
CDR3aa: CSVPRTGLPEAFF

v_gene: TRBV29-1
j_gene: TRBJ2-2
d_gene: -
abundance: -
CDR3nt: TGCAGCGTCAGAATGGTGGTTGGCGGGGAGCTGTTTTTT
CDR3aa: CSVRMVVGGELFF

v_gene: TRBV9
j_gene: TRBJ2-2
d_gene: TRBD2
abundance: -
CDR3nt: TGTGCCAGCAGTCTCGGACTAGCGGGGAACACCGGGGAGCTGTTTTTT
CDR3aa: CASSLGLAGNTGELFF

v_gene: TRBV4-3
j_gene: TRBJ1-6
d_gene: -
abundance: -
CDR3nt: TGCGCCAGCAGCCAAGAATACCAGCCGGGGTGGAATTCACCCCTCCACTTT
CDR3aa: CASSQEYQPGWNSPLHF

v_gene: TRBV19
j_gene: TRBJ1-1
d_gene: -
abundance: once
CDR3nt: TGTGCCAGTAGCCGGTGGGCAGAAATGAACACTGAAGCTTTCTTT
CDR3aa: CASSRWAEMNTEAFF

v_gene: TRBV7-9
j_gene: TRBJ1-3
d_gene: -
abundance: -
CDR3nt: TGTGCCAGCAGCTCCTATTTTTCCCCCCGCACCATATATTTT
CDR3aa: CASSSYFSPRTIYF

v_gene: TRBV4-2
j_gene: TRBJ1-4
d_gene: -
abundance: -
CDR3nt: TGTGCCAGCAGCCAAGGAGAAACAACTAATGAAAAACTGTTTTTT
CDR3aa: CASSQGETTNEKLFF